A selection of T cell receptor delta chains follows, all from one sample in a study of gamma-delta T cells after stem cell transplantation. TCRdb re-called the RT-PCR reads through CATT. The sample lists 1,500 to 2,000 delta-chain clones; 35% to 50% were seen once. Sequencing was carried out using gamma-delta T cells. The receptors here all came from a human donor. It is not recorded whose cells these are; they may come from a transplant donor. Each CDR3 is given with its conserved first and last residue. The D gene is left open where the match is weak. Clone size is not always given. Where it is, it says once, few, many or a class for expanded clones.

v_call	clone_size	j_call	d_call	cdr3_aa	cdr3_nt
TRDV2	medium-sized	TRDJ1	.	CACDPLGGPRPYTDKLIF	TGTGCCTGTGACCCTTTGGGGGGCCCGAGACCGTACACCGATAAACTCATCTTT
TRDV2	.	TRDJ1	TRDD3	CACDTVGKLGDSTDKLIF	TGTGCCTGTGACACCGTGGGGAAACTGGGGGATAGCACCGATAAACTCATCTTT
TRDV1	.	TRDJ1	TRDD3	CALAYWTPWLRLLGDTNTDKLIF	TGTGCTCTTGCCTATTGGACTCCGTGGTTACGATTACTGGGGGATACGAACACCGATAAACTCATCTTT
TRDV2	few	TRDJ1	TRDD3	CACDTLTRGVLGDTDDKLIF	TGTGCCTGTGACACATTGACTCGAGGTGTACTGGGGGATACGGACGATAAACTCATCTTT
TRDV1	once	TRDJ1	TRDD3	CALGEVGTILLGGLTDKLIF	TGTGCTCTTGGGGAAGTGGGTACTATCCTACTGGGGGGCCTCACCGATAAACTCATCTTT
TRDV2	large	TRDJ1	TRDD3	CACDPLGDTDKLIF	TGTGCCTGTGACCCGTTGGGGGATACCGATAAACTCATCTTT
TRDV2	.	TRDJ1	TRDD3	CACDTLARGYGHTDKLIF	TGTGCCTGTGACACCTTAGCGCGGGGATACGGACATACCGATAAACTCATCTTT
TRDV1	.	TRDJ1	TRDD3	CALGEGRGTGGRDKLIF	TGCGCTCTTGGGGAAGGGCGAGGTACTGGGGGGCGCGATAAACTCATCTTT
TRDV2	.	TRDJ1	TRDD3	CACDTVKAPVGGYRGTAKLIF	TGTGCCTGTGACACCGTTAAGGCCCCTGTCGGGGGATACAGAGGCACCGCTAAACTCATCTTT
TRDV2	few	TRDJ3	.	CACDSAALGTISWDTRQMFF	TGTGCCTGTGATAGTGCGGCTCTCGGTACTATCTCCTGGGACACCCGACAGATGTTTTTC
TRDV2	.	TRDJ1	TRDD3	CACDTMRTGGYVIPYTAKLIF	TGTGCCTGTGACACCATGAGGACTGGGGGATACGTCATCCCGTACACCGCTAAACTCATCTTT
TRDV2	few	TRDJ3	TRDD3	CACDAVLGDTGDTRQMFF	TGTGCCTGTGACGCCGTACTGGGGGATACTGGGGACACCCGACAGATGTTTTTC
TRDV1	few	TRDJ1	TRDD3	CALGELIPSYLYWGYPDKLIF	TGTGCTCTTGGGGAACTAATCCCCTCCTACCTCTACTGGGGATACCCCGATAAACTCATCTTT
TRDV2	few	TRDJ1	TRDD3	CACGVLGDTLDKLIF	TGTGCCTGTGGCGTACTGGGGGATACGCTCGATAAACTCATCTTT
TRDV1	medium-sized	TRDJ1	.	CALGDKVVWTAQWADKLIF	TGTGCTCTTGGGGATAAGGTCGTTTGGACGGCCCAATGGGCCGATAAACTCATCTTT
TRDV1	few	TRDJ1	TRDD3	CALGVCFLHALLGDTPTDKLIF	TGTGCTCTTGGGGTCTGCTTCCTCCATGCTCTACTGGGGGATACGCCCACCGATAAACTCATCTTT